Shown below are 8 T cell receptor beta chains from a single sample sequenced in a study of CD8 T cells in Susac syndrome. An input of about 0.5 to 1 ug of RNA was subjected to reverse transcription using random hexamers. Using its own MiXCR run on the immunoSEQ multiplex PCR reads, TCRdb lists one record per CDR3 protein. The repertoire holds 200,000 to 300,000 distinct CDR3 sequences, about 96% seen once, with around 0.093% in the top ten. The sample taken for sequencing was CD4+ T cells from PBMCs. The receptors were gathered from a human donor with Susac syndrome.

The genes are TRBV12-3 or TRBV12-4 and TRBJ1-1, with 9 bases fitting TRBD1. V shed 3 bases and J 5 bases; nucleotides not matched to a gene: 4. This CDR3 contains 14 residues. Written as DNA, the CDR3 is TGTGCCAGCAGTTTGGACAGGGGTTTGACTGAAGCTTTCTTT. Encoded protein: CASSLDRGLTEAFF.

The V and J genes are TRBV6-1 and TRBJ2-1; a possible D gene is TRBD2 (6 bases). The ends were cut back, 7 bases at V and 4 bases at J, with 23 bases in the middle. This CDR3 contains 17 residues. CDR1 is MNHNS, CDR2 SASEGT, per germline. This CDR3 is CASTQSQRATVYNEQFF. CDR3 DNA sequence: TGTGCCAGCACCCAAAGCCAGCGGGCCACGGTTTACAATGAGCAGTTCTTC.

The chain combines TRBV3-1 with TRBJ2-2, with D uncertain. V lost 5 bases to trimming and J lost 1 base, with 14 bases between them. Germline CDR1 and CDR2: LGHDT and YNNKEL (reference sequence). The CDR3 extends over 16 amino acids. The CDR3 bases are TGTGCCAGCAGCAACCCCGTTGGCAGGAACACCGGGGAGCTGTTTTTT. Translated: CASSNPVGRNTGELFF.

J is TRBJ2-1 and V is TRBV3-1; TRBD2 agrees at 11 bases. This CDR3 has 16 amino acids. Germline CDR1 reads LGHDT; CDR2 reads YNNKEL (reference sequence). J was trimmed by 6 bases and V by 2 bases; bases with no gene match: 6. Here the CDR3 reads CASSQQLAGVSNEQFF. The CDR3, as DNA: TGTGCCAGCAGCCAACAACTAGCGGGAGTAAGCAATGAGCAGTTCTTC.

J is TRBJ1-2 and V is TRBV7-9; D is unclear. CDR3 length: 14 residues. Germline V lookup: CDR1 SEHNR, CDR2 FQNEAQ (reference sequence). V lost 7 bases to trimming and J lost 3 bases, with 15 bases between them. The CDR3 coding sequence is TGTGCCAGCACCACCGCGGGGTTGGACTATGGCTACACCTTC. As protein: CASTTAGLDYGYTF. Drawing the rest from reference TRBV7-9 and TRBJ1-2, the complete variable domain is DTGVSQNPRHKITKRGQNVTFRCDPISEHNRLYWYRQTLGQGPEFLTYFQNEAQLEKSRLLSDRFSAERPKGSFSTLEIQRTEQGDSAMYLCASTTAGLDYGYTFGSGTRLTVV.

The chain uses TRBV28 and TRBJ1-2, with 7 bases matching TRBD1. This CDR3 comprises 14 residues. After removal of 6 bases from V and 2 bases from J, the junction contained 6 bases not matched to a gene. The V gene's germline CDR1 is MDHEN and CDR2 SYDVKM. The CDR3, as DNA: TGTGCCAGCAGCCACCTACAGGGGAACTATGGCTACACCTTC. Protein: CASSHLQGNYGYTF.

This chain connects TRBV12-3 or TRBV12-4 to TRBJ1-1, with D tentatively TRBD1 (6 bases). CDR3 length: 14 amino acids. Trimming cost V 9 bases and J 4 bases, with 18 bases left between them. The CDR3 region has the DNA TGTGCCAGTAAGCGTCAACAGGGAGGCACTGAAGCTTTCTTT. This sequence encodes CASKRQQGGTEAFF.

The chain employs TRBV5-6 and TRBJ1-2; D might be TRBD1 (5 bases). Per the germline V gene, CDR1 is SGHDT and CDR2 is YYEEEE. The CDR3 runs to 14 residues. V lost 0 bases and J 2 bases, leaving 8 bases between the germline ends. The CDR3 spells CASSLVGGNYGYTF. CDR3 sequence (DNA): TGTGCCAGCAGCTTGGTCGGGGGGAACTATGGCTACACCTTC.